This section outlines one T cell receptor (beta chain) sequence together with its context. This CDR3 comprises 16 residues. From germline, CDR1 is LGHNA and CDR2 YSLEER. The V and J ends lost 4 bases and 9 bases respectively, with 22 bases between them. Sequencing was performed with immunoSEQ multiplex PCR; in TCRdb, only in-frame clones are kept and a portion is missing. Of 1,500 to 2,000 clones listed, roughly 90% are singletons. Each patient with chemo-refractory metastatic non-small-cell lung cancer was treated with focal radiation plus CTLA-4 blockade using ipilimumab. The data stem from a study of radiotherapy plus CTLA-4 blockade in lung cancer.

The starting material was tumor tissue, obtained from a patient treated with radiotherapy plus ipilimumab. The chain uses TRBV4-3 and TRBJ1-5, with D maybe TRBD1 (5 bases). The sequence was obtained from a human donor with non-small cell lung cancer who had a complete response to radiotherapy plus ipilimumab. CDR3 coding DNA: TGCGCCAGCAGCCCAGGGTACCGGGACGGTAGATGGCCCCAGCATTTT. Encoded protein: CASSPGYRDGRWPQHF.